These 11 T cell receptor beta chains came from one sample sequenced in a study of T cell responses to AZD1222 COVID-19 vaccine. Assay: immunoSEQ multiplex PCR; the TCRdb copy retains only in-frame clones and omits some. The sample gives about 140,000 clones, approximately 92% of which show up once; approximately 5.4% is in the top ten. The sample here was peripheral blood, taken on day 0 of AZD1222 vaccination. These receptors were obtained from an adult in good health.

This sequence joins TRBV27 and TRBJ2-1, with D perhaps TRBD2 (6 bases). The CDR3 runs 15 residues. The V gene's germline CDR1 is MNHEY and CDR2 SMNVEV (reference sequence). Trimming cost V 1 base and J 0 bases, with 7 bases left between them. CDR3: CASSLLGGSYNEQFF. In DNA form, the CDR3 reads TGTGCCAGCAGTTTATTGGGGGGCTCCTACAATGAGCAGTTCTTC.

In DNA, the CDR3 is TGTGCCAGCAAACTAGCGGGAGGGGCAGATACGCAGTATTTT. Translation gives CASKLAGGADTQYF. The chain couples TRBV2 to TRBJ2-3; 13 bases are shared with TRBD2. Trimming at V came to 7 bases and at J to 4 bases, leaving 2 bases not matched to a gene. Per germline, CDR1 SNHLY and CDR2 FYNNEI. CDR3 length equals 14 residues.

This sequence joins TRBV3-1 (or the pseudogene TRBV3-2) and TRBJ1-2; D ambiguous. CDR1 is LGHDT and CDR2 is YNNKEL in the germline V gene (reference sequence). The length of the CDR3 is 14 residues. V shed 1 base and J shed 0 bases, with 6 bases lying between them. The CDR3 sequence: CASSQAVANYGYTF. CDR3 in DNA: TGTGCCAGCAGCCAAGCTGTAGCTAACTATGGCTACACCTTC.

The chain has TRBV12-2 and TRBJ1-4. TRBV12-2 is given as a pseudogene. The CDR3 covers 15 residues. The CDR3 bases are TGTGCAAGTCGCTTAGTGGAGGGAGCTAATGAAAAACTGTTTTTT. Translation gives CASRLVEGANEKLFF.

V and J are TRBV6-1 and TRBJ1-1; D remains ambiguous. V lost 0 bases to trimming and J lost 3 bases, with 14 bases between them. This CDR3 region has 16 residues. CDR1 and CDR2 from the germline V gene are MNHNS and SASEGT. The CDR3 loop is CASSEAVGLSYTEAFF. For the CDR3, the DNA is TGTGCCAGCAGTGAAGCAGTCGGTTTGTCTTACACTGAAGCTTTCTTT.

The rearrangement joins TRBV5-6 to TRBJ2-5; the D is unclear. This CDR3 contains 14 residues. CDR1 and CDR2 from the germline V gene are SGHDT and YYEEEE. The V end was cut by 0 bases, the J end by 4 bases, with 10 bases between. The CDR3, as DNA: TGTGCCAGCAGCTTGGTAGTAGATATAGAGACCCAGTACTTC. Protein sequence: CASSLVVDIETQYF.

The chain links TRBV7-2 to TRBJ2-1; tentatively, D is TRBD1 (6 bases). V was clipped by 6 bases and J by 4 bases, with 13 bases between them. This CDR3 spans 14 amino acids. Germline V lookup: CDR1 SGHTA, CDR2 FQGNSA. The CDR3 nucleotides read TGTGCCAGCAGACCGGACAGTGAATACAATGAGCAGTTCTTC. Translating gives CASRPDSEYNEQFF.

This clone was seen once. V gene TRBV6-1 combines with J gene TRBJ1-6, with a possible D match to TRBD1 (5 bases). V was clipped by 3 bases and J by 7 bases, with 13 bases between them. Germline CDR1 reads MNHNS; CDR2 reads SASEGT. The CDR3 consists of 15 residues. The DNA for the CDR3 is TGTGCCAGCAGTGAGAGGGGATGGGACAATTCACCCCTCCACTTT. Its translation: CASSERGWDNSPLHF.

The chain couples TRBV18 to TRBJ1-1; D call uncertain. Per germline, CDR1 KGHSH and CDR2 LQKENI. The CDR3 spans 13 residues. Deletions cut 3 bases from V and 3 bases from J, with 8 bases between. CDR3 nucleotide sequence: TGTGCCAGCTCACCGAGGGCAGACACTGAAGCTTTCTTT. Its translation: CASSPRADTEAFF.

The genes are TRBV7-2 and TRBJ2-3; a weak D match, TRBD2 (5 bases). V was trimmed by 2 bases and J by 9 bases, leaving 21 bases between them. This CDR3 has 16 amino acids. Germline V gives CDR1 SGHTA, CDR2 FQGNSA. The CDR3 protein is CASSLMRVPQSPTQYF. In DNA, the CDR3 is TGTGCCAGCAGCTTAATGCGGGTCCCCCAGAGCCCCACGCAGTATTTT. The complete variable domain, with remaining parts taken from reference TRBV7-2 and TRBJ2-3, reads GAGVSQSPSNKVTEKGKDVELRCDPISGHTALYWYRQSLGQGLEFLIYFQGNSAPDKSGLPSDRFSAERTGGSVSTLTIQRTQQEDSAVYLCASSLMRVPQSPTQYFGPGTRLTVL.

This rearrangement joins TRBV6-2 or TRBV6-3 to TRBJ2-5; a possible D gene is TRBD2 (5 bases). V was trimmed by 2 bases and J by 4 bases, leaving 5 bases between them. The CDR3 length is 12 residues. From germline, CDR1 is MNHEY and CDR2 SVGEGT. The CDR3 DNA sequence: TGTGCCAGCAGTTACGCGGGAGAGACCCAGTACTTC. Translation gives CASSYAGETQYF.